The 23 T cell receptor beta chains below were found in one sample sequenced in a study of T cell changes during pregnancy in multiple sclerosis (dated by TCRdb to the late 2010s). To prepare the library, the immunoSEQ multiplex PCR assay was applied. This is the immuneACCESS table as TCRdb keeps it, with only in-frame sequences that have V and J called. A part of the clones is gone; compared with another copy, unresolved V genes explain less than half, and the rest is unexplained. This sample holds tens of thousands of clones; about 90% were observed only once. The ten largest clones represent about 0.45% of the sample. The source material was CD4+ T cells from peripheral blood mononuclear cells, sampled in the second trimester of pregnancy. The origin of the receptors is a female donor with multiple sclerosis, enrolled in a pregnancy study.

The J gene is TRBJ2-2, the V gene TRBV15; perhaps TRBD2 as D (5 bases). The CDR3 extends over 16 amino acids. The germline CDR1 and CDR2 sequences are LNHNV and YYDKDF (reference sequence). V dropped 0 bases and J dropped 1 base, with 9 bases sitting between them. The CDR3 loop reads CATSRDLARNTGELFF. CDR3 DNA sequence: TGTGCCACCAGCAGAGATCTAGCCAGGAACACCGGGGAGCTGTTTTTT.

This chain links TRBV6-6 with TRBJ1-3; D possibly corresponds to TRBD1 (6 bases). V was trimmed by 6 bases and J by 1 base, leaving 13 bases between them. The CDR3 runs to 15 residues. CDR1 and CDR2 from the germline V gene are MNHNY and SVGAGI (reference sequence). The CDR3: CASRHRAGSGNTIYF. The CDR3 region has the DNA TGTGCCAGCAGGCACAGGGCAGGGTCTGGAAACACCATATATTTT.

This chain connects TRBV2 to TRBJ2-5, with a tentative D call TRBD2 (6 bases). The CDR3 runs to 13 residues. Per the germline V gene, CDR1 is SNHLY and CDR2 is FYNNEI. V lost 4 bases to trimming and J lost 0 bases, with 6 bases between them. CDR3 sequence (DNA): TGTGCCAGCAGTGGGGACTACCAAGAGACCCAGTACTTC. It yields the protein CASSGDYQETQYF.

The chain is built from TRBV10-2 and TRBJ2-1; D gene unclear. The V end lost 3 bases, the J end lost 2 bases, and 8 bases lay between the germline ends. Germline assignment: CDR1 WSHSY and CDR2 SAAADI. This CDR3 is 14 amino acids long. The CDR3 DNA reads TGCGCCAGCAGTGACGGCCTAGCCTACAATGAGCAGTTCTTC. Residues: CASSDGLAYNEQFF.

The rearrangement joins TRBV6-1 to TRBJ1-5; 7 nucleotides align to TRBD1. The CDR3 is 17 amino acids. The V segment lost 2 bases and the J segment 6 bases; nucleotides outside the gene matches: 13. Germline V gene lookup returns CDR1 MNHNS and CDR2 SASEGT. The CDR3 DNA reads TGTGCCAGCAGTGAACCCGGAGAGGGGGCGGCGGCTCAGCCCCAGCATTTT. It yields the protein CASSEPGEGAAAQPQHF.

The CDR3 protein is CASSRTGDSNQPQHF. The CDR3 DNA reads as TGCGCCAGCAGCCGGACAGGGGATAGCAATCAGCCCCAGCATTTT. This sequence joins TRBV5-1 and TRBJ1-5, with TRBD1 matching over 9 bases. This CDR3 is built from 15 residues. With V trimmed by 4 bases and J by 0 bases, 2 bases remained unmatched. Germline values: CDR1 SGHRS, CDR2 YFSETQ.

The V call is TRBV30, the J call TRBJ2-2; TRBD1 matches 12 bases. The CDR3 has 16 residues. V lost 7 bases and J lost 5; bases outside the gene matches: 11. CDR1 GTSNPN and CDR2 SVGIG come from the germline V gene (reference sequence). The DNA of the CDR3 is TGTGCCTCGGGACAGGGGGCGATAGTTGGGACCGGGGAGCTGTTTTTT. Protein sequence: CASGQGAIVGTGELFF.

V is TRBV19 and J is TRBJ2-5; TRBD1 matches 7 bases. Germline V gene lookup returns CDR1 LNHDA and CDR2 SQIVND (reference sequence). Germline trimming cut 6 bases from V and 1 base from J; bases unmatched to any gene: 5. The CDR3 is made up of 14 amino acids. Written as DNA, the CDR3 is TGTGCCAGTAGCCAAACAGGGGTCCAAGAGACCCAGTACTTC. Translating gives CASSQTGVQETQYF.

This chain joins TRBV5-3 and TRBJ2-2; TRBD1 might be the D (6 bases). TRBV5-3 is assigned to the ORF class and has an uncertain function. Trimming left V 4 bases short and J 3 bases short, with 22 bases between. The CDR3 is made up of 18 amino acids. The CDR3 bases are TGTGCCAGAAGCCGCAAACCCGGGACAAAGATCTACACCGGGGAGCTGTTTTTT. It codes for CARSRKPGTKIYTGELFF.

In its sample, this clone was seen once. The chain has TRBV18 and TRBJ2-5, with 8 bases lining up with TRBD2. CDR3 length: 16 amino acids. The V and J ends lost 3 bases and 6 bases, in that order; junction bases with no gene match: 12. The germline gives CDR1 KGHSH, CDR2 LQKENI. The CDR3 bases are TGTGCCAGCTCACCTAGACGGACTAGCCTGGAGCAGACCCAGTACTTC. It translates to CASSPRRTSLEQTQYF.

The chain has TRBV19 and TRBJ2-7, with D perhaps TRBD1 (6 bases). The CDR3 is 14 amino acids. Looked up from germline, CDR1 is LNHDA and CDR2 is SQIVND (reference sequence). V lost 8 bases to trimming and J lost 3 bases, with 17 bases between them. As DNA, the CDR3 is TGTGCCAGTTATAAGACAGGCGGAGGCTACGAGCAGTACTTC. It encodes CASYKTGGGYEQYF.

This chain joins TRBV19 and TRBJ2-3, with 9 bases aligning to TRBD2. After removal of 5 bases from V and 4 bases from J, the junction contained 19 bases not matched to a gene. CDR3 size: 19 residues. CDR1 is LNHDA, CDR2 SQIVND, per germline (reference sequence). CDR3 sequence: CASSLPLLAERGAADTQYF. CDR3 coding DNA: TGTGCCAGTAGTCTACCCTTATTGGCGGAGCGGGGGGCCGCAGATACGCAGTATTTT.

This clone has only one observation. CDR3 bases: TGTGCCAGTAGTACAGACCCAACCCTAGCGCTATACACAGATACGCAGTATTTT. Residues: CASSTDPTLALYTDTQYF. J is TRBJ2-3 and V is TRBV19, with D possibly TRBD2 on 6 matching bases. Germline V gene sequence: CDR1 LNHDA, CDR2 SQIVND (reference sequence). The CDR3 is 18 residues long. Trimming shortened V by 4 bases and J by 2 bases, and 22 bases separated the two germline ends.

This rearrangement joins TRBV5-1 to TRBJ2-7; perhaps TRBD2 as D (5 bases). CDR3 length: 15 amino acids. V dropped 2 bases and J dropped 5 bases, with 17 bases sitting between them. Germline V lookup: CDR1 SGHRS, CDR2 YFSETQ. The CDR3 nucleotides read TGCGCCAGCAGCTTTTCCGGGGATGAGGCCCACGAGCAGTACTTC. The encoded protein is CASSFSGDEAHEQYF.

The rearrangement links TRBV11-2 to TRBJ1-1, with unresolved D. The CDR3 has 15 residues. The V end lost 6 bases, the J end lost 5 bases, and 19 bases lay between the germline ends. Germline CDR1 reads SGHAT; CDR2 reads FQNNGV. In DNA form, the CDR3 reads TGTGCCAGCAGGGCCGTGGCAGGCCCCAGGACTGAAGCTTTCTTT. It encodes CASRAVAGPRTEAFF.

CDR3 coding DNA: TGTGCCAGCAGCTTCCTGGCGGGGGGGCCCAATGAGCAGTTCTTC. Translation: CASSFLAGGPNEQFF. This sequence joins TRBV7-2 and TRBJ2-1; 9 bases are shared with TRBD2. Germline assignment: CDR1 SGHTA and CDR2 FQGNSA. This CDR3 is 15 amino acids long. Trimming cost V 3 bases and J 6 bases; bases outside gene matches: 6.

The chain combines TRBV7-2 with TRBJ2-7, with 10 bases identical to TRBD2. Germline V gene lookup returns CDR1 SGHTA and CDR2 FQGNSA. This CDR3 is 15 amino acids long. The ends lost 1 base at V and 2 bases at J; junction bases unmatched: 2. CDR3 loop: CASSLEAGGTYEQYF. The DNA for the CDR3 is TGTGCCAGCAGCTTAGAAGCGGGAGGGACCTACGAGCAGTACTTC. Based on the CDR3 plus reference TRBV7-2 and TRBJ2-7, the full variable domain is GAGVSQSPSNKVTEKGKDVELRCDPISGHTALYWYRQSLGQGLEFLIYFQGNSAPDKSGLPSDRFSAERTGGSVSTLTIQRTQQEDSAVYLCASSLEAGGTYEQYFGPGTRLTVT.

The chain couples TRBV5-1 to TRBJ1-1; TRBD1 matches at 7 bases. This CDR3 spans 15 amino acids. Unmatched junction bases numbered 10, after V lost 5 bases and J lost 3 bases. The germline V gene has CDR1 SGHRS and CDR2 YFSETQ. The CDR3: CASRGLTGDDTEAFF. The DNA for the CDR3 is TGCGCCAGCAGGGGGCTAACAGGGGATGACACTGAAGCTTTCTTT.

This sequence joins TRBV9 and TRBJ2-2, with a weak D call TRBD1 (5 bases). The CDR3 is 16 amino acids. V was clipped by 0 bases and J by 5 bases, with 14 bases between them. The germline gives CDR1 SGDLS, CDR2 YYNGEE. Written as DNA, the CDR3 is TGTGCCAGCAGCGTAGCTTTTCCAGGGCGGACCGGGGAGCTGTTTTTT. Protein sequence: CASSVAFPGRTGELFF.

This clone was seen once. The V call is TRBV7-9, the J call TRBJ1-5, with D possibly matching TRBD1 (6 bases). This CDR3 has 17 amino acids. V lost 1 base, J lost 4 bases, and 17 bases lay in between. In germline, CDR1 is SEHNR, CDR2 FQNEAQ (reference sequence). The CDR3 DNA follows: TGTGCCAGCAGCTTAGTATTAGACGGACAGATGAATCAGCCCCAGCATTTT. It translates to CASSLVLDGQMNQPQHF.

The CDR3 sequence: CASSSQGSYEQYF. CDR3 bases: TGTGCCAGCAGCTCACAGGGGAGCTACGAGCAGTACTTC. The chain combines TRBV5-4 with TRBJ2-7; 7 bases match TRBD1. The V segment lost 3 bases and the J segment 3 bases; nucleotides outside the gene matches: 3. The CDR3 spans 13 residues. Germline V gives CDR1 SGHNT, CDR2 YYREEE (reference sequence).

V is TRBV9 and J is TRBJ2-2, with D perhaps TRBD1 (5 bases). The CDR3 spans 15 residues. Germline CDR1 is SGDLS and CDR2 is YYNGEE. V dropped 1 base and J dropped 5 bases, with 12 bases sitting between them. DNA of the CDR3: TGTGCCAGCAGCGTAAGGGGCCAGGGAACCGGGGAGCTGTTTTTT. Amino acid sequence: CASSVRGQGTGELFF.

The rearrangement joins TRBV4-2 to TRBJ2-2; 7 nucleotides align to TRBD1. Germline trimming cut 1 base from V and 1 base from J; bases unmatched to any gene: 3. This CDR3 is built from 16 residues. Germline CDR1 and CDR2: LGHNA and YNFKEQ. The CDR3: CASSQGRQGNTGELFF. The DNA for the CDR3 is TGTGCCAGCAGCCAAGGTAGACAGGGGAACACCGGGGAGCTGTTTTTT.